Here is one T cell receptor beta chain with its context. This clonotype was recorded a few times. Its recognized antigen is unknown. Base qualities were left out, and no much larger clone turns up one base away. The data belong to a study of T cells after yellow fever vaccination (dated by TCRdb to the late 2010s). Some background on the complete study: Libraries from fractions with low cell numbers were prepared with the SMART-Seq v4 Ultra Low Input RNA kit. To follow T-cell clones before and after primary and booster YFV17D yellow fever vaccination, bulk TCR alpha and beta repertoires were sequenced over time. Two healthy male donors made up the cohort, one aged 18 to 30 years and the other aged 30 to 39 years. Blood samples were taken at several timepoints before and after primary and secondary immunization, and bulk PBMC replicates and cell subsets were isolated. Study-level results and caveats: Computational filtering was required because FACS-sorted repertoires could contain abundant contaminating clonotypes from the bulk population. Because the study included only two donors, the extent to which the findings can be generalized is limited. Most clones expanded after primary vaccination (approximately 95% of CD4 and over 80% of CD8) were re-detected after the booster, suggesting that broad memory maintenance occurred. A small fraction of clonotypes showed up in both the CD4 and CD8 compartments, probably as a result of convergent recombination. The secondary T-cell response was found to be weaker but faster than the primary response, with a peak reached on day 5 rather than on day 15.

What the treatment or condition label conveys for this sample: live attenuated yellow fever vaccine strain. A standard Ficoll-Paque protocol was used to isolate PBMCs from peripheral blood. Dynabeads CD4 and CD8 positive selection kits were used to isolate CD4 and CD8 T-cell fractions. TriZol was used to extract RNA from bulk PBMCs, CD4 and CD8 fractions, and dextramer-positive and dextramer-negative fractions. Sequencing instrument: Illumina NovaSeq 6000. TCR cDNA was made using 5'RACE template switching, a step that added a universal primer site and unique molecular identifiers. cDNA synthesis was primed from both the TCR alpha and TCR beta constant segments. Libraries were amplified in two PCR steps, with sample barcodes and sequencing adapters added in the second step. Sequencing of the libraries was done on either Illumina HiSeq 2500 (2x100 bp) or NovaSeq (2x150 bp). In the authors' own workflow: Demultiplexing of reads and collapsing into UMI consensus sequences were performed with MIGEC, and V(D)J alignment was carried out with MiXCR. Vaccine-responding clonotypes were identified with edgeR using replicate PBMC samples, with FDR below 0.01 and a log2 fold change above 5 up to day 15 being required. Bulk clonotypes were assigned CD4 or CD8 identity according to which sequenced CD4 or CD8 repertoire held them at higher abundance. Using fastp at Q25 and MiXCR, TCRdb reprocessed the public reads and kept productive beta chains. Every CDR3 protein is listed once, alongside the most common genes and DNA of its rows. These V and J calls originate from TCRdb's pipeline instead of the authors' own analysis. The sample table lists about 170,000 distinct CDR3 sequences, roughly 11% of them with a count of one. The ten largest make up 30% to 45% of the sample.

The sample in question was CD8+ T cells sorted from PBMCs, obtained 15 days after the yellow fever booster vaccination. This TCR came from a man between 18 and 35 years old who received the YFV17D yellow fever vaccine.

The DNA is as follows: TGTGCCAGCAGGATTTACCGGGGATCTAATGAAAAACTGTTTTTT. The encoded protein is CASRIYRGSNEKLFF. The rearranged chain carries TRBV27 and TRBJ1-4, with no D gene named confidently. The germline V gene encodes CDR1 MNHEY and CDR2 SMNVEV (reference sequence). The junction carries 14 bases between V and J, which are trimmed by 6 bases and 3 bases respectively. Its CDR3 holds 15 amino acids, cysteine through phenylalanine. Only CDR3 DNA is held: 45 bases, read in frame from base 1.